The T cell receptor beta chain described here comes from a study of radiation and T cells in renal cell carcinoma. TCRdb's copy holds only in-frame clones and misses some; the assay was immunoSEQ multiplex PCR. The sample records 150,000 or so clones, about 88% being singletons. Documented time point: baseline pretreatment blood. Noted treatment: 15 Gy SBRT to primary tumor, nephrectomy 4 weeks later. The trim removed 5 bases at V and 5 bases at J, leaving 9 bases unmatched. Germline V CDR1 and CDR2: SGHAT, FQNNGV. The CDR3 is made up of 17 amino acids. Findings and caveats of the study: Top tumor clonotypes rose in blood 2 weeks post-radiation, then contracted.

A word on this clone: Its antigen is as yet unknown.

The sequencing used blood, collected from a patient whose treatment included radiotherapy and nephrectomy. This chain uses TRBV11-2 with TRBJ2-5; 15 bases align to TRBD2. This clonotype was sampled from a woman aged 70-85 years with renal cell carcinoma. CDR3 amino acids: CASSPRTSGGASETQYF. The CDR3 coding sequence is TGTGCCAGCAGCCCTCGGACTAGCGGGGGGGCGAGTGAGACCCAGTACTTC.